This is a list of T cell receptor beta chains from one sample in a study of metastatic and nonmetastatic thyroid tumors. TCRdb re-clonotyped the PCR reads via MiXCR. The sample consists of 15,000 to 20,000 clones, about 29% of them appearing once. Sequenced input: tumor tissue. All receptors come from a male donor with papillary thyroid cancer or a benign thyroid nodule (not recorded which). Some clones in this sample may be carry-over from other donors' samples. Both conserved end residues are part of each CDR3. The order of the fields is J gene, clone size, V gene, D gene, CDR3 protein, CDR3 DNA. The D gene is left open where the match is weak. Only part of the rows carry a size: once, few, many, or a class if the clone is expanded.

>TRBJ2-2|NA|TRBV5-1|TRBD2
CASARAAGVISCGELFF
TGCGCCAGCGCGAGGGCAGCGGGAGTCATTAGTTGCGGGGAGCTGTTTTTT
>TRBJ2-7|few|TRBV6-1|TRBD1
CASLDRGRGEQYF
TGTGCCAGCTTGGACAGGGGTCGCGGCGAGCAGTACTTC
>TRBJ2-1|medium-sized|TRBV6-1|TRBD2
CASRFLAGGRNEQFF
TGTGCCAGCAGATTCCTAGCGGGAGGGCGCAATGAGCAGTTCTTC
>TRBJ2-3|many|TRBV15|TRBD2
CATSRGGLGLAGGPRDTQYF
TGTGCCACCAGCAGAGGGGGTTTGGGACTAGCGGGAGGGCCGAGAGATACGCAGTATTTT
>TRBJ1-2|NA|TRBV5-1|NA
CASSFRTDLLGYGYTF
TGCGCCAGCAGCTTCAGGACGGACCTTTTGGGCTATGGCTACACCTTC
>TRBJ2-5|medium-sized|TRBV28|TRBD1
CASSFGDSQETQYF
TGTGCCAGCAGTTTTGGGGACAGCCAAGAGACCCAGTACTTC
>TRBJ2-7|NA|TRBV7-2|NA
CASSLTGYSYEQYF
TGTGCCAGCAGCTTAACAGGATACTCCTACGAGCAGTACTTC
>TRBJ2-1|NA|TRBV9|TRBD2
CASSVEWTSHNEQFF
TGTGCCAGCAGCGTAGAATGGACTAGCCACAATGAGCAGTTCTTC
>TRBJ1-4|few|TRBV28|NA
CASTPGSAPNEKLFF
TGTGCCAGCACCCCCGGCTCTGCGCCAAATGAAAAACTGTTTTTT
>TRBJ2-7|few|TRBV7-9|NA
CASSLVGESYEQYF
TGTGCCAGCAGCTTAGTGGGCGAATCCTACGAGCAGTACTTC
>TRBJ2-5|once|TRBV9|NA
CASSVGQVQETQYF
TGTGCCAGCAGCGTAGGCCAGGTCCAAGAGACCCAGTACTTC
>TRBJ1-1|few|TRBV28|NA
CASRGPRGDTEAFF
TGTGCCAGCAGGGGACCAAGGGGGGACACTGAAGCTTTCTTT
>TRBJ1-2|many|TRBV28|NA
CASSPYNTATSGYTF
TGTGCCAGCAGTCCTTACAACACCGCGACCTCTGGCTACACCTTC
>TRBJ2-5|few|TRBV11-3|NA
CASSLGTLGTEETQYF
TGTGCCAGCAGCTTAGGGACCCTTGGGACTGAAGAGACCCAGTACTTC
>TRBJ1-5|NA|TRBV2|NA
CASSYLDRSNQPQHF
TGTGCCAGCAGCTATCTGGACAGAAGCAATCAGCCCCAGCATTTT